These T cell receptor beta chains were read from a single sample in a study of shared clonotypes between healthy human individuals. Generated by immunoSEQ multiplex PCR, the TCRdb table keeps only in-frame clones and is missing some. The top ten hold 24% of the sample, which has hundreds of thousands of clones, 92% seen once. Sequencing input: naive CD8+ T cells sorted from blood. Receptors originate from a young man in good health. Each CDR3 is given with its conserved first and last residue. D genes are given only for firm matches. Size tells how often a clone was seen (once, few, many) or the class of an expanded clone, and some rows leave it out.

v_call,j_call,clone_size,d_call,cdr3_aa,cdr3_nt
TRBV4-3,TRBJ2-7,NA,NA,CASSQDRASNYYEQYF,TGCGCCAGCAGCCAAGATAGGGCCAGCAATTACTACGAGCAGTACTTC
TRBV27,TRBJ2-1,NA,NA,CASRSDLEQSYNEQFF,TGTGCCAGCAGATCGGACCTAGAACAATCCTACAATGAGCAGTTCTTC
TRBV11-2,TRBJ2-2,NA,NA,CASSLYPVSTGELFF,TGTGCCAGCAGTTTGTACCCAGTCTCCACCGGGGAGCTGTTTTTT
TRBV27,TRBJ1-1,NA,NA,CASSPDRFNTEAFF,TGTGCCAGCAGTCCCGACAGATTTAACACTGAAGCTTTCTTT
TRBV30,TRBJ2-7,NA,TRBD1,CALDRTLSYEQYF,TGTGCCTTGGACAGGACCCTCTCCTACGAGCAGTACTTC
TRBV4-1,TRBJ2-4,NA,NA,CASSQELSLLAKNIQYF,TGCGCCAGCAGCCAAGAGTTAAGCTTGTTGGCCAAAAACATTCAGTACTTC
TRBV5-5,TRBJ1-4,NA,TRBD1,CASSPGTGGREKLFF,TGTGCCAGCAGCCCGGGGACAGGTGGGAGAGAAAAACTGTTTTTT
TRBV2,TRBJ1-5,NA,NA,CASSEAYRQPQHF,TGTGCCAGCAGTGAAGCGTATCGTCAGCCCCAGCATTTT
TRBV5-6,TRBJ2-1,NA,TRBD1,CASSSGTGGYNEQFF,TGTGCCAGCAGCTCCGGGACAGGGGGCTACAATGAGCAGTTCTTC
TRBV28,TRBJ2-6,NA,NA,CASRLIDLDSGANVLTF,TGTGCCAGCAGACTGATAGACTTAGACTCTGGGGCCAACGTCCTGACTTTC
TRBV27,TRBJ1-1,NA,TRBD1,CASRWTGNTEAFF,TGTGCCAGCAGGTGGACAGGGAACACTGAAGCTTTCTTT
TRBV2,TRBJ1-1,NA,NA,CASLQRGFATEAFF,TGTGCCAGCCTCCAGAGGGGTTTCGCCACTGAAGCTTTCTTT
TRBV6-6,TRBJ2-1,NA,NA,CASSAAAYNEQFF,TGTGCCAGCTCGGCTGCTGCCTACAATGAGCAGTTCTTC
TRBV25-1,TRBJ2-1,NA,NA,CASSEDNFDEQFF,TGTGCCAGCAGTGAAGACAATTTCGATGAGCAGTTCTTC
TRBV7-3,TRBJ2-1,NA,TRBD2,CASSHPGLAPLNEQFF,TGTGCCAGCAGCCATCCGGGACTAGCCCCTTTGAATGAGCAGTTCTTC
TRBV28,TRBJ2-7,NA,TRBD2,CASSFALAGGSYEQYF,TGTGCCAGCAGTTTCGCCCTAGCGGGAGGAAGCTACGAGCAGTACTTC
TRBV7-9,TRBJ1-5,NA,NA,CASSDGGGNQPQHF,TGTGCCAGCAGCGACGGCGGAGGCAATCAGCCCCAGCATTTT
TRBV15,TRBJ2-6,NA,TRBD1,CATSRGQGSSGANVLTF,TGTGCCACCAGCAGAGGACAGGGCTCCTCTGGGGCCAACGTCCTGACTTTC
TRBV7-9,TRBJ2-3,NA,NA,CASSSGTRSSTQYF,TGTGCCAGCAGCTCCGGGACAAGGAGTAGTACGCAGTATTTT
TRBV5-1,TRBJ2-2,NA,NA,CASSFRRNTGELFF,TGCGCCAGCAGCTTCCGACGGAACACCGGGGAGCTGTTTTTT
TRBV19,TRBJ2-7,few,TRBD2,CASSLSSGLNEQYF,TGTGCCAGTAGTCTGTCTAGCGGGCTAAACGAGCAGTACTTC
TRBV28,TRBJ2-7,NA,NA,CASSLARQVRTYEQYF,TGTGCCAGCAGTTTGGCCCGACAGGTCAGGACCTACGAGCAGTACTTC
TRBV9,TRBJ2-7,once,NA,CASSVAAGASYEQYF,TGTGCCAGCAGCGTAGCGGCGGGCGCCTCCTACGAGCAGTACTTC
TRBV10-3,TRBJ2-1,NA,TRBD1,CAISSGTDNEQFF,TGTGCCATCAGTTCCGGGACAGACAATGAGCAGTTCTTC
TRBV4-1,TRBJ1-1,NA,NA,CASSLAGRNTEAFF,TGCGCCAGCAGCCTGGCCGGCCGGAACACTGAAGCTTTCTTT
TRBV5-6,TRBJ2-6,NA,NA,CASRGISPQGSGANVLTF,TGTGCCAGCAGGGGGATCAGCCCACAGGGCTCTGGGGCCAACGTCCTGACTTTC
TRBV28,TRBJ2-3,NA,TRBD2,CASSLGSGRAEDTQYF,TGTGCCAGCAGTTTAGGAAGCGGGAGGGCCGAAGATACGCAGTATTTT
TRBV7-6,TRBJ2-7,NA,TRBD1,CASSSGGTYEQYF,TGTGCCAGCAGCTCAGGGGGTACCTACGAGCAGTACTTC
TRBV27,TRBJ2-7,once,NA,CASSSGLSYEQYF,TGTGCCAGCAGTTCTGGCCTATCCTACGAGCAGTACTTC
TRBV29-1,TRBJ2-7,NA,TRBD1,CSVVGTGVYEQYF,TGCAGCGTTGTGGGGACAGGGGTATACGAGCAGTACTTC
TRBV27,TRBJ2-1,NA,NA,CASRSFHNEQFF,TGTGCCAGCCGCAGTTTTCACAATGAGCAGTTCTTC
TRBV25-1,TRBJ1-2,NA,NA,CASSGGLREPYSYTF,TGTGCCAGCAGTGGAGGCCTCAGGGAGCCCTATAGCTACACCTTC
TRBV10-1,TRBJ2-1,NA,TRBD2,CASSEELAREAVFF,TGCGCCAGCAGTGAGGAGCTCGCTCGGGAGGCCGTGTTCTTC
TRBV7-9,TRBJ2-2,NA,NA,CASSSLTRRTGELFF,TGTGCCAGCAGTTCCCTGACACGAAGGACCGGGGAGCTGTTTTTT
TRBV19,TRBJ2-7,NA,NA,CASSNLGTRTYEQYF,TGTGCCAGTAGTAATTTGGGGACCCGAACCTACGAGCAGTACTTC
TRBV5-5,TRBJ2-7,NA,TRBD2,CASSGLASKRQYF,TGTGCCAGCAGCGGACTAGCTTCGAAGCGGCAGTACTTC
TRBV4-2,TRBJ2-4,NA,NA,CASSQEGAPKNIQYF,TGTGCCAGCAGCCAAGAGGGGGCACCCAAAAACATTCAGTACTTC
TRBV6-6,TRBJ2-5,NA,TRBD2,CASSPRTSAETQYF,TGTGCCAGCAGTCCACGGACTAGTGCAGAGACCCAGTACTTC
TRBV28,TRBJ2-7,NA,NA,CASSLDLANLQSYEQYF,TGTGCCAGCAGTTTAGATCTGGCTAATCTCCAGTCCTACGAGCAGTACTTC
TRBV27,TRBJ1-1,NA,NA,CASSMWGTEAFF,TGTGCCAGCAGTATGTGGGGCACTGAAGCTTTCTTT
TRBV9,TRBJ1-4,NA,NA,CASSVGEFSGAVEKLFF,TGTGCCAGCAGCGTAGGAGAATTTTCAGGGGCCGTTGAAAAACTGTTTTTT
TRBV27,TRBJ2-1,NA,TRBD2,CASSLGPLLAGVYNEQFF,TGTGCCAGCAGCTTAGGCCCCCTACTAGCGGGAGTTTACAATGAGCAGTTCTTC
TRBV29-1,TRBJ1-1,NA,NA,CSVEDLAGDGTEAFF,TGCAGCGTTGAAGATCTGGCAGGGGACGGCACTGAAGCTTTCTTT
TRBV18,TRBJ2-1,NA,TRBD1,CASSPDRASYNEQFF,TGTGCCAGCTCACCCGACAGGGCCTCCTACAATGAGCAGTTCTTC
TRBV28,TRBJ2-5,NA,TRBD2,CASSSTAGGLDRQETQYF,TGTGCCAGCAGTTCCACAGCGGGAGGCCTAGACAGACAAGAGACCCAGTACTTC
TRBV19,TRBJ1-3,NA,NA,CASSIYGGNTIYF,TGTGCCAGTAGTATATATGGTGGAAACACCATATATTTT
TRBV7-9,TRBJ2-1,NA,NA,CASAEETSFGNEQFF,TGTGCCAGCGCCGAGGAGACTAGTTTTGGCAATGAGCAGTTCTTC
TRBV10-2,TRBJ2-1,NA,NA,CASSKNSFNEQFF,TGCGCCAGCAGTAAGAATTCTTTCAATGAGCAGTTCTTC
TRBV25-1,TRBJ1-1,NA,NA,CAVIGNMNTEAFF,TGTGCCGTTATAGGGAACATGAACACTGAAGCTTTCTTT
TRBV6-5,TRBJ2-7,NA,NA,CASSYSAGDEQYF,TGTGCCAGCAGTTACTCCGCCGGGGACGAGCAGTACTTC